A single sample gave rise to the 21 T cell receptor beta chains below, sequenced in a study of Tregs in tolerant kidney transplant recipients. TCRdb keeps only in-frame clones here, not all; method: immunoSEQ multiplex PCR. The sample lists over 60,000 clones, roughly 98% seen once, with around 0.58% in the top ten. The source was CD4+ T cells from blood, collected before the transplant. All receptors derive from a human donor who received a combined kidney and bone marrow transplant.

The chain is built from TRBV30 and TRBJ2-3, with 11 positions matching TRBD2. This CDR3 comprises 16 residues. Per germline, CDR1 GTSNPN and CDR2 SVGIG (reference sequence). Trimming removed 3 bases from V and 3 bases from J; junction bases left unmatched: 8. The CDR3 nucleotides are TGTGCCTGGAGATTGTTAGCGGGAGGGCGGACAGATACGCAGTATTTT. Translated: CAWRLLAGGRTDTQYF.

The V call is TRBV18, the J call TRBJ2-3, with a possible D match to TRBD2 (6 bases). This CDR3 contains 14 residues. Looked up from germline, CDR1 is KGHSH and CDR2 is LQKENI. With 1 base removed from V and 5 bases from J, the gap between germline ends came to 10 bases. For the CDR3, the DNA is TGTGCCAGCTCACCACTGCGGGGAGAAGATACGCAGTATTTT. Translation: CASSPLRGEDTQYF.

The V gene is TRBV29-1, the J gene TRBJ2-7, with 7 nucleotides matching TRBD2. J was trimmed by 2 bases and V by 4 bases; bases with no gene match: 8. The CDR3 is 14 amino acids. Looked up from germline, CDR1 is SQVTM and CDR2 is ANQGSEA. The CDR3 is CSVVLRGITYEQYF. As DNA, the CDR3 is TGCAGCGTTGTTCTGCGGGGGATTACCTACGAGCAGTACTTC.

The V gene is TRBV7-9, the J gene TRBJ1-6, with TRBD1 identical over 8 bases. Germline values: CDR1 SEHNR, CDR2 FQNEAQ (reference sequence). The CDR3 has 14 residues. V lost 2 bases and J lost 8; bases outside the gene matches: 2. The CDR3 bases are TGTGCCAGCAGCTTAACGACAGGGGATTCACCCCTCCACTTT. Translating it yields CASSLTTGDSPLHF.

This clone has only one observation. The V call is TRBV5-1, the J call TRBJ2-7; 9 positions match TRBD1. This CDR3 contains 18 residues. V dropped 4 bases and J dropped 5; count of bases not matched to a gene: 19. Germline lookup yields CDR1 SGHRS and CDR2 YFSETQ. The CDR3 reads CASSRLQKYTGGGDEQYF. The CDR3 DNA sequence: TGCGCCAGCAGCCGTCTCCAAAAATATACAGGGGGCGGGGACGAGCAGTACTTC.

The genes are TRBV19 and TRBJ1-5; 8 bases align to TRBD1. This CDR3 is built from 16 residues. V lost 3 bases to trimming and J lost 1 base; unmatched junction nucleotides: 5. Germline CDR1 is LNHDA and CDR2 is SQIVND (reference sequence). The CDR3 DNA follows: TGTGCCAGTAGTATGGGTCGACAGGGGAGCAATCAGCCCCAGCATTTT. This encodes CASSMGRQGSNQPQHF.

Here the CDR3 reads CASSFTSGYEQYF. CDR3 DNA: TGTGCCAGCAGCTTCACTAGCGGCTACGAGCAGTACTTC. The chain joins TRBV7-3 to TRBJ2-7; 8 nucleotides line up with TRBD2. This CDR3 is built from 13 residues. Trimming took 3 bases from V and 3 from J; bases not matched to a gene: 1. CDR1 is SGHTA and CDR2 is FQGTGA in the germline V gene.

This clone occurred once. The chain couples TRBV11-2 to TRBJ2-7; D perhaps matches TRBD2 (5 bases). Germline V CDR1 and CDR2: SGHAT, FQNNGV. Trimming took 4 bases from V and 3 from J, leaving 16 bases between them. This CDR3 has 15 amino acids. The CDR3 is CASSSLAVRIYEQYF. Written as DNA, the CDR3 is TGTGCCAGCAGCTCCCTAGCCGTCAGAATCTACGAGCAGTACTTC. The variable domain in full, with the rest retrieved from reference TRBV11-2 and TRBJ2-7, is EAGVAQSPRYKIIEKRQSVAFWCNPISGHATLYWYQQILGQGPKLLIQFQNNGVVDDSQLPKDRFSAERLKGVDSTLKIQPAKLEDSAVYLCASSSLAVRIYEQYFGPGTRLTVT.

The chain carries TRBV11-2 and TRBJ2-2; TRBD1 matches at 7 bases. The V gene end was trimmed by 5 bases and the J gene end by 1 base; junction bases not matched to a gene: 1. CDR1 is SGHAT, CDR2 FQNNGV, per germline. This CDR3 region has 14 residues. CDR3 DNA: TGTGCCAGCAGCCAGGGGGTGAACACCGGGGAGCTGTTTTTT. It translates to CASSQGVNTGELFF.

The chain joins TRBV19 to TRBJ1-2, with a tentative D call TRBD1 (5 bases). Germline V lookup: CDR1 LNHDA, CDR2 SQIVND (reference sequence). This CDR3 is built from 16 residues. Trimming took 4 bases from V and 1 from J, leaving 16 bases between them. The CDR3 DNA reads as TGTGCCAGTAGTAAGATTTTTTACAGGATTAACTATGGCTACACCTTC. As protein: CASSKIFYRINYGYTF.

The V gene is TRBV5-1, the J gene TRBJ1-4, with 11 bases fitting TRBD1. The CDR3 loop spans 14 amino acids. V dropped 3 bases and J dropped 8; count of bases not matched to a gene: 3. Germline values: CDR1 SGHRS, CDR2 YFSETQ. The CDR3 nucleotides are TGCGCCAGCAGCTGGGACAGGGGGGAAGAAAAACTGTTTTTT. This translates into CASSWDRGEEKLFF.

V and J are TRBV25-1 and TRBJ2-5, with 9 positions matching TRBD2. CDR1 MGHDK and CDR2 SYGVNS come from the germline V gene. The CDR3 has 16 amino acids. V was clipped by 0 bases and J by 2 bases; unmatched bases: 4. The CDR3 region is CASSEYSGREQETQYF. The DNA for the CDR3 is TGTGCCAGCAGTGAATATAGCGGGAGAGAACAAGAGACCCAGTACTTC.

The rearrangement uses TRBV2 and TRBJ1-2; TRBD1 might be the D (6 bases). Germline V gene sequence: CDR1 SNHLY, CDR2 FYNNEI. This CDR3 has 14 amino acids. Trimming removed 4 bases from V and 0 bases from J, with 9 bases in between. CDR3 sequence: CASSGDRTNYGYTF. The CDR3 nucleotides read TGTGCCAGCAGTGGTGACAGGACTAACTATGGCTACACCTTC.

CDR3 in DNA: TGTGCCAGCAGCCAAGCATCCGGAAACACCATATATTTT. Its protein is CASSQASGNTIYF. The chain recombines TRBV4-2 with TRBJ1-3, with D unclear. The germline V gene encodes CDR1 LGHNA and CDR2 YNFKEQ. V was shortened by 1 base and J by 4 bases, with 5 bases between the two germline ends. The CDR3 totals 13 residues.

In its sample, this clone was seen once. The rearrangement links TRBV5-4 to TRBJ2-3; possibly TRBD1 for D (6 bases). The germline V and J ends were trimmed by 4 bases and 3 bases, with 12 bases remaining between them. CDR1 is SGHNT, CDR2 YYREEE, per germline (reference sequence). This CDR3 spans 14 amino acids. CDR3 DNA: TGTGCCAGCAGCCAGGGGTTCGGAACAGATACGCAGTATTTT. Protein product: CASSQGFGTDTQYF.

CDR3 coding DNA: TGTGCCACGTCGAAACGCGGGGGGAGCTCCTACGAGCAGTACTTC. Its translation: CATSKRGGSSYEQYF. The chain employs TRBV5-4 and TRBJ2-7, with 8 bases aligning to TRBD2. The CDR3 consists of 15 residues. V lost 9 bases, J lost 0 bases, and 11 bases stayed unmatched. CDR1 is SGHNT, CDR2 YYREEE, per germline (reference sequence).

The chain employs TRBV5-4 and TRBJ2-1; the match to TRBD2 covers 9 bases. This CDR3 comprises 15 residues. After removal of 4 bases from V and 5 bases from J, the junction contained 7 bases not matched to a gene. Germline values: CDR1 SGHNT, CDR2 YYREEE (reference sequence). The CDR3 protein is CASSNPTSGHNEQFF. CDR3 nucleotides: TGTGCCAGCAGCAACCCGACTAGCGGCCACAATGAGCAGTTCTTC.

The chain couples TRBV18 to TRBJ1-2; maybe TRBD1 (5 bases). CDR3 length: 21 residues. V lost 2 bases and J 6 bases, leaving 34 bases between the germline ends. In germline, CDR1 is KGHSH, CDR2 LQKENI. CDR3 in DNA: TGTGCCAGCTCACCAGATCGGATGGCACTTCTGGGGGACCGGGAGAAGAATGGCTACACCTTC. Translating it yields CASSPDRMALLGDREKNGYTF. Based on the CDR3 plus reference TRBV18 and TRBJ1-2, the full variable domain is NAGVMQNPRHLVRRRGQEARLRCSPMKGHSHVYWYRQLPEEGLKFMVYLQKENIIDESGMPKERFSAEFPKEGPSILRIQQVVRGDSAAYFCASSPDRMALLGDREKNGYTFGSGTRLTVV.

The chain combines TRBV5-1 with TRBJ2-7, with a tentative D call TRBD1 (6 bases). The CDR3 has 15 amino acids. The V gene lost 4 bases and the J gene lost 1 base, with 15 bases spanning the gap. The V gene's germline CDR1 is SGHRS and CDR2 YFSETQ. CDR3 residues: CASSHNRASSYEQYF. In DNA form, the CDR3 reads TGCGCCAGCAGCCATAACAGGGCGTCGTCCTACGAGCAGTACTTC. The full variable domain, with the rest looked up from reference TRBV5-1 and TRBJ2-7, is KAGVTQTPRYLIKTRGQQVTLSCSPISGHRSVSWYQQTPGQGLQFLFEYFSETQRNKGNFPGRFSGRQFSNSRSEMNVSTLELGDSALYLCASSHNRASSYEQYFGPGTRLTVT.

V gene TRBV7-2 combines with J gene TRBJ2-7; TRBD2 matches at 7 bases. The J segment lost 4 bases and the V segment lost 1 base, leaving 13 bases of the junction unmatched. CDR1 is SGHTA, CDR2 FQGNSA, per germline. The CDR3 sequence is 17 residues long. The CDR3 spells CASSLDWRESLRYEQYF. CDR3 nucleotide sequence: TGTGCCAGCAGCTTAGACTGGCGGGAGAGTCTACGGTACGAGCAGTACTTC. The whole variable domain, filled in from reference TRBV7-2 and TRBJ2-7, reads GAGVSQSPSNKVTEKGKDVELRCDPISGHTALYWYRQSLGQGLEFLIYFQGNSAPDKSGLPSDRFSAERTGGSVSTLTIQRTQQEDSAVYLCASSLDWRESLRYEQYFGPGTRLTVT.

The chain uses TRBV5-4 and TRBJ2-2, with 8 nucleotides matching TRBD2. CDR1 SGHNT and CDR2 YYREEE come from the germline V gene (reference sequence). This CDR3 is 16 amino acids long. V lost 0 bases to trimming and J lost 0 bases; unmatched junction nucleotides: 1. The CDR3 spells CASSLGLATNTGELFF. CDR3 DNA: TGTGCCAGCAGCTTGGGACTAGCGACGAACACCGGGGAGCTGTTTTTT.